This T cell receptor beta chain was sequenced during a study of identical twins. TCRdb itself ran the 5' RACE reads through MiXCR, one entry per CDR3 protein. Of about 240,000 distinct CDR3 sequences listed, more than 9% were seen once; the top ten hold roughly 10%. This clonotype was found many times. What it binds is unknown. Germline V gene lookup returns CDR1 MDHEN and CDR2 SYDVKM. The ends were cut back, 6 bases at V and 1 base at J, with 13 bases in the middle. This CDR3 spans 16 amino acids. Study conclusions and caveats: The presence of invariant MAIT and iNKT cells could partly confound analyses of zero-insertion sequences.

This clonotype was obtained from a man between 50 and 59 years old in good health. The V and J genes are TRBV28 and TRBJ1-6; D is ambiguous. The source material was memory T cells sorted from blood. Written as DNA, the CDR3 is TGTGCCAGCAGCAAAGATATATCATCCTATAATTCACCCCTCCACTTT. Translated: CASSKDISSYNSPLHF.